These 13 T cell receptor beta chains were sequenced from one sample in a study of blood T cell repertoires in COVID-19. Data came from immunoSEQ multiplex PCR; TCRdb stores just in-frame clones and leaves some out. The sample yields more than 65,000 clones, 79% seen once. The source material was peripheral blood. These receptor sequences come from a man aged 55 to 70 with acute or convalescent COVID-19.

This clone showed up just once. The chain is built from TRBV7-2 and TRBJ2-2, with D perhaps matching TRBD1 (6 bases). Germline V CDR1 and CDR2: SGHTA, FQGNSA. The CDR3 has 16 amino acids. Trimming stripped 1 base from V and 7 bases from J, with 16 bases between. The CDR3, as DNA: TGTGCCAGCAGCTTAGGGTCAGGGGTCGGCGGCGGGGAGCTGTTTTTT. Translation gives CASSLGSGVGGGELFF.

The chain combines TRBV5-1 with TRBJ2-1; maybe TRBD2 (6 bases). The CDR3 is 16 residues long. V shed 0 bases and J shed 5 bases, with 15 bases lying between them. The germline gives CDR1 SGHRS, CDR2 YFSETQ. CDR3 sequence reads: CASSLVAGGTNNEQFF. In DNA, the CDR3 is TGCGCCAGCAGCTTGGTTGCCGGGGGAACTAACAATGAGCAGTTCTTC.

This chain connects TRBV19 to TRBJ1-1, with D possibly TRBD1 on 5 matching bases. The CDR3 loop spans 13 amino acids. CDR1 is LNHDA, CDR2 SQIVND, per germline (reference sequence). V lost 4 bases, J lost 0 bases, and 6 bases lay in between. CDR3 loop: CASSRTLNTEAFF. The CDR3 DNA reads TGTGCCAGTAGTAGGACACTGAACACTGAAGCTTTCTTT.

The CDR3 protein is CATSTGTGASPQHF. The DNA for the CDR3 is TGTGCCACCAGCACGGGGACAGGGGCTAGCCCCCAGCATTTT. The genes are TRBV15 and TRBJ1-5; 10 positions match TRBD1. V dropped 4 bases and J dropped 10; count of bases not matched to a gene: 7. The CDR3 loop spans 14 amino acids. Germline V gene lookup returns CDR1 LNHNV and CDR2 YYDKDF (reference sequence). The complete variable domain, with remaining parts taken from reference TRBV15 and TRBJ1-5, reads DAMVIQNPRYQVTQFGKPVTLSCSQTLNHNVMYWYQQKSSQAPKLLFHYYDKDFNNEADTPDNFQSRRPNTSFCFLDIRSPGLGDTAMYLCATSTGTGASPQHFGDGTRLSIL.

This clone showed up just once. The genes are TRBV4-3 and TRBJ2-1; TRBD1 is a possible D gene (6 bases). This CDR3 region has 13 residues. Per germline, CDR1 LGHNA and CDR2 YSLEER. Trimming pared 1 base from V and 8 bases from J, leaving 9 bases between. CDR3 sequence (DNA): TGCGCCAGCAGCCAAGTTGGGACACATGAGCAGTTCTTC. This codes for CASSQVGTHEQFF.

V gene TRBV5-4 combines with J gene TRBJ2-5; 12 bases align to TRBD2. The germline gives CDR1 SGHNT, CDR2 YYREEE (reference sequence). The CDR3 covers 16 residues. The V segment lost 2 bases and the J segment 5 bases; nucleotides outside the gene matches: 7. The CDR3 here is CASSFSLAGGWETQYF. CDR3 DNA: TGTGCCAGCAGCTTTTCTCTAGCGGGGGGGTGGGAGACCCAGTACTTC.

The chain is built from TRBV3-1 (or the pseudogene TRBV3-2) and TRBJ2-3, with D possibly being TRBD2 (5 bases). Germline-derived CDR1 and CDR2 are LGHDT and YNNKEL (reference sequence). V was shortened by 4 bases and J by 8 bases, with 10 bases between the two germline ends. This CDR3 is 12 amino acids long. The CDR3 region has the DNA TGTGCCAGCAGCCCATCTGAGGGTACGCAGTATTTT. This translates into CASSPSEGTQYF.

V and J are TRBV18 and TRBJ1-1, with a possible D match to TRBD1 (6 bases). With 3 bases removed from V and 1 base from J, the gap between germline ends came to 15 bases. The CDR3 is made up of 16 amino acids. The germline V gene has CDR1 KGHSH and CDR2 LQKENI. The CDR3 nucleotides are TGTGCCAGCTCACCCGACGGTGCAGGGGCGAACACTGAAGCTTTCTTT. As protein: CASSPDGAGANTEAFF.

The chain employs TRBV7-2 and TRBJ2-1; 9 bases align to TRBD2. The V and J ends lost 5 bases and 4 bases, in that order; junction bases with no gene match: 6. Germline V gene lookup returns CDR1 SGHTA and CDR2 FQGNSA. This CDR3 region has 15 residues. The CDR3 loop is CASSGGGLAYNEQFF. In DNA, the CDR3 is TGTGCCAGCAGCGGGGGCGGACTAGCGTACAATGAGCAGTTCTTC.

The chain carries TRBV18 and TRBJ1-1; perhaps TRBD1 as D (6 bases). Germline-derived CDR1 and CDR2 are KGHSH and LQKENI. Trimming left V 3 bases short and J 2 bases short, with 10 bases between. The CDR3 consists of 14 residues. The CDR3 sequence is CASSPGQINTEAFF. The CDR3, as DNA: TGTGCCAGCTCACCTGGACAGATAAACACTGAAGCTTTCTTT.

V and J are TRBV25-1 and TRBJ2-1, with a possible D match to TRBD1 (6 bases). V lost 1 base and J lost 6, with 13 bases in between. The CDR3 covers 15 residues. From germline, CDR1 is MGHDK and CDR2 SYGVNS. The CDR3 region has the DNA TGTGCCAGCAGTGAATGGGGCAGGGGATCCAATGAGCAGTTCTTC. It encodes CASSEWGRGSNEQFF.

The CDR3 protein is CASSLTGSGNTIYF. The CDR3 DNA sequence: TGTGCCAGCAGCTTAACGGGGTCTGGAAACACCATATATTTT. The gene calls are TRBV11-2 and TRBJ1-3, with D unclear. This CDR3 is 14 amino acids long. Germline V gene sequence: CDR1 SGHAT, CDR2 FQNNGV. V was trimmed by 2 bases and J by 1 base, leaving 6 bases between them.

This chain joins TRBV6-5 and TRBJ2-7; TRBD1 is a possible D gene (6 bases). Per germline, CDR1 MNHEY and CDR2 SVGAGI. The CDR3 runs to 13 residues. Trimming removed 6 bases at V and 3 bases at J, with 12 bases between. CDR3 in amino acids: CASRRDILYEQYF. The CDR3, as DNA: TGTGCCAGCAGGAGGGACATCCTCTACGAGCAGTACTTC.